This entry lists 21 T cell receptor beta chains sequenced from one sample in a study of cytomegalovirus exposure and HLA in healthy donors. The PCR had 60 Vbeta and 13 Jbeta primers. Generated by immunoSEQ multiplex PCR, the TCRdb table keeps only in-frame clones and is missing some. This table has approximately 210,000 clones, about 85% appearing once. The source material was PBMCs. The receptors were gathered from a woman aged 50 to 60 in good health and CMV-seronegative.

This sequence joins TRBV29-1 and TRBJ1-2; 9 bases line up with TRBD1. Germline V gene sequence: CDR1 SQVTM, CDR2 ANQGSEA. The junction had 16 bases not matched to a gene; V was cut back by 1 base and J by 7 bases. CDR3 length: 17 residues. CDR3 coding DNA: TGCAGCGTTGAAGCCCCCGGGACAGGGTTTTTTGGGTCTGGCTACACCTTC. Translated: CSVEAPGTGFFGSGYTF.

This clone was detected a few times. The J gene is TRBJ2-5, the V gene TRBV4-3; 7 positions agree with TRBD2. The CDR3 is 15 amino acids. Trimming removed 0 bases from V and 1 base from J; junction bases left unmatched: 2. Germline lookup yields CDR1 LGHNA and CDR2 YSLEER. CDR3 amino acids: CASSQEGTTQETQYF. The CDR3 nucleotides read TGCGCCAGCAGCCAAGAAGGGACTACCCAAGAGACCCAGTACTTC.

In nucleotides, the CDR3 is TGCAGCGTTGAATCCGACAGGAGTCGAGCTTTCTTT. It is translated as CSVESDRSRAFF. This chain joins TRBV29-1 and TRBJ1-1, with a tentative D call TRBD1 (6 bases). Germline assignment: CDR1 SQVTM and CDR2 ANQGSEA. CDR3 length: 12 residues. V was trimmed by 2 bases and J by 10 bases, leaving 14 bases between them.

The CDR3 loop reads CASHFGTGGAETQYF. The CDR3 DNA sequence: TGTGCCAGCCATTTCGGGACAGGGGGCGCAGAGACCCAGTACTTC. The chain is built from TRBV9 and TRBJ2-5, with 12 bases that match TRBD1. The CDR3 runs 15 residues. CDR1 is SGDLS, CDR2 YYNGEE, per germline. With V trimmed by 7 bases and J by 4 bases, 8 bases remained unmatched.

The chain couples TRBV2 to TRBJ2-7; TRBD2 aligns across 8 bases. J lost 3 bases, V lost 8 bases, and 3 bases had no gene match. Germline values: CDR1 SNHLY, CDR2 FYNNEI. This CDR3 is built from 12 residues. The CDR3: CASDRGGYEQYF. CDR3 coding DNA: TGTGCCAGCGACCGGGGGGGCTACGAGCAGTACTTC. Complete variable domain (other parts from reference TRBV2 and TRBJ2-7): EPEVTQTPSHQVTQMGQEVILRCVPISNHLYFYWYRQILGQKVEFLVSFYNNEISEKSEIFDDQFSVERPDGSNFTLKIRSTKLEDSAMYFCASDRGGYEQYFGPGTRLTVT.

J is TRBJ1-6 and V is TRBV2; TRBD1 might be the D (5 bases). The CDR3 runs 13 residues. The V end was cut by 8 bases, the J end by 8 bases, with 13 bases between. CDR1 is SNHLY, CDR2 FYNNEI, per germline. This CDR3 reads CASFWGTDSPLHF. The CDR3 bases are TGTGCCAGCTTTTGGGGCACCGATTCACCCCTCCACTTT.

The chain has TRBV4-2 and TRBJ1-2; D is unresolved. This CDR3 has 13 amino acids. V was clipped by 0 bases and J by 6 bases, with 8 bases between them. The V gene's germline CDR1 is LGHNA and CDR2 YNFKEQ. The CDR3 DNA reads TGTGCCAGCAGCCAAGATCCGAGGAATGGCTACACCTTC. It is translated as CASSQDPRNGYTF.

This chain connects TRBV29-1 to TRBJ1-1; no clear D. This CDR3 has 12 residues. Between the trimmed V and J ends, which lost 5 bases and 5 bases, there was a span of 12 bases. Germline values: CDR1 SQVTM, CDR2 ANQGSEA. CDR3 DNA: TGCAGCGTTACAAGTTCCTGGACTGAAGCTTTCTTT. Protein product: CSVTSSWTEAFF.

CDR3 loop: CATSRDGIRTGSAFF. The DNA of the CDR3 is TGTGCCACCAGCAGAGATGGGATCAGGACAGGGTCTGCTTTCTTT. The V and J genes are TRBV15 and TRBJ1-1, with 8 bases matching TRBD1. CDR1 LNHNV and CDR2 YYDKDF come from the germline V gene (reference sequence). The CDR3 loop spans 15 amino acids. The V gene end was trimmed by 0 bases and the J gene end by 11 bases; junction bases not matched to a gene: 11.

The V gene is TRBV7-9, the J gene TRBJ1-6, with TRBD1 identical over 7 bases. Germline V gene data show CDR1 as SEHNR and CDR2 as FQNEAQ (reference sequence). The CDR3 is made up of 15 amino acids. Trimming removed 5 bases from V and 4 bases from J; junction bases left unmatched: 5. The CDR3 spells CASSPGGLYNSPLHF. In DNA, the CDR3 is TGTGCCAGCAGCCCAGGGGGGTTGTATAATTCACCCCTCCACTTT.

This clone showed up just a few times. This chain uses TRBV28 with TRBJ2-3, with 7 bases lining up with TRBD2. V gave up 6 bases and J gave up 0 bases; unmatched junction bases: 6. CDR1 is MDHEN, CDR2 SYDVKM, per germline. The CDR3 is made up of 15 amino acids. CDR3 in amino acids: CASSPGGSSTDTQYF. The CDR3 bases are TGTGCCAGCAGCCCCGGGGGGTCTAGCACAGATACGCAGTATTTT.

This clone was counted only a few times. CDR3 sequence: CSVATGTSTDTQYF. The CDR3, as DNA: TGCAGCGTTGCCACCGGGACTAGCACAGATACGCAGTATTTT. V usage is TRBV29-1 and J usage is TRBJ2-3; D is perhaps TRBD2 (6 bases). Germline CDR1 and CDR2: SQVTM and ANQGSEA. V was trimmed by 4 bases and J by 0 bases, leaving 11 bases between them. CDR3 length equals 14 residues.

The chain couples TRBV7-2 to TRBJ2-1, with 12 bases fitting TRBD1. The CDR3 is 14 amino acids. Per the germline V gene, CDR1 is SGHTA and CDR2 is FQGNSA. V was clipped by 3 bases and J by 9 bases; unmatched bases: 3. In nucleotides, the CDR3 is TGTGCCAGCAGCTTCGGGACAGGGGGCGGTGAGCAGTTCTTC. This sequence encodes CASSFGTGGGEQFF.

The V and J genes are TRBV11-2 and TRBJ2-5; TRBD1 aligns across 7 bases. There are 15 residues in the CDR3. V shed 4 bases, J shed 4 bases, and the junction held 9 bases outside the gene matches. Germline values: CDR1 SGHAT, CDR2 FQNNGV. CDR3: CASSSTSTGSETQYF. The CDR3 DNA sequence: TGTGCCAGCAGCTCCACATCGACAGGGTCAGAGACCCAGTACTTC.

The genes are TRBV5-8 and TRBJ2-1; D remains ambiguous. Germline values: CDR1 SGHTS, CDR2 YDEGEE. Between the trimmed V and J ends, which lost 2 bases and 7 bases, there was a span of 4 bases. The CDR3 consists of 11 residues. CDR3 in DNA: TGTGCCAGCAGCTTAGCAAATGAGCAGTTCTTC. As protein: CASSLANEQFF.

The V and J genes are TRBV7-3 and TRBJ2-3; weak D call: TRBD2 (6 bases). Trimming cost V 2 bases and J 3 bases, with 9 bases left between them. Germline V gives CDR1 SGHTA, CDR2 FQGTGA. The CDR3 length is 14 residues. The CDR3 sequence: CASSLLSGTDTQYF. The CDR3 region has the DNA TGTGCCAGCAGCTTACTCAGCGGGACAGATACGCAGTATTTT.

This sequence joins TRBV18 and TRBJ1-1, with D hard to call. This CDR3 contains 14 residues. V gave up 3 bases and J gave up 3 bases, with 11 bases separating them. The V gene's germline CDR1 is KGHSH and CDR2 LQKENI. DNA of the CDR3: TGTGCCAGCTCACCCTTAGCGGAGGACACTGAAGCTTTCTTT. Encoded protein: CASSPLAEDTEAFF.

The rearrangement joins TRBV4-2 to TRBJ1-2; 7 nucleotides match TRBD1. Germline values: CDR1 LGHNA, CDR2 YNFKEQ. CDR3 length: 12 residues. The junction had 6 bases not matched to a gene; V was cut back by 6 bases and J by 8 bases. The chain's CDR3 is CASRPGQAGYTF. The CDR3 nucleotides are TGTGCCAGCAGGCCCGGACAGGCGGGCTACACCTTC.

The chain uses TRBV19 and TRBJ1-2; D uncertain. The CDR3 loop spans 13 amino acids. CDR1 is LNHDA and CDR2 is SQIVND in the germline V gene (reference sequence). Trimming removed 3 bases from V and 4 bases from J, with 9 bases in between. In DNA form, the CDR3 reads TGTGCCAGTAGTATCTCCCCCTCCTATGGCTACACCTTC. Its translation is CASSISPSYGYTF.

The chain combines TRBV7-6 with TRBJ2-5; 13 bases fit TRBD2. Matching the DNA end better, TRBJ2-7 makes the J call doubtful. This CDR3 region has 17 residues. The germline V gene encodes CDR1 SGHVS and CDR2 FNYEAQ. CDR3 residues: CASSTLLGTSGMLEQYF. The CDR3 DNA sequence: TGTGCCAGCAGCACACTATTAGGGACTAGCGGGATGCTCGAGCAGTACTTC.

The rearrangement uses TRBV2 and TRBJ2-2; D may be TRBD2 (7 bases). The CDR3 has 15 residues. The germline gives CDR1 SNHLY, CDR2 FYNNEI. V lost 11 bases, J lost 0 bases, and 16 bases lay in between. In nucleotides, the CDR3 is TGTGCCTCTAAGGGGGGGAACGCGAACACCGGGGAGCTGTTTTTT. Translation: CASKGGNANTGELFF.